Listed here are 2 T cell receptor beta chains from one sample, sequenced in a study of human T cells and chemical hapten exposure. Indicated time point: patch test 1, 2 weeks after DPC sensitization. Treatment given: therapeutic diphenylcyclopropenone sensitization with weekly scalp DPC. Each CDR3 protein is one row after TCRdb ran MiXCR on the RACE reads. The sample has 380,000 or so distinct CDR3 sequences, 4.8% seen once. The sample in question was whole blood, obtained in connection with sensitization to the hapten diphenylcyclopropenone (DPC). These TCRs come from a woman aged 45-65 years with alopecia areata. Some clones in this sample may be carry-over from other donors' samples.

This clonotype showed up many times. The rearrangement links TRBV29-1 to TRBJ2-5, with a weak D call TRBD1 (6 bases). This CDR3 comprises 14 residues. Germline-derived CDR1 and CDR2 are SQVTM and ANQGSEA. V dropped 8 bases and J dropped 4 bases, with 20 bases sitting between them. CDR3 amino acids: CSSSTGTNGETQYF. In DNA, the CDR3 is TGCAGCTCATCGACCGGGACAAATGGAGAGACCCAGTACTTC.

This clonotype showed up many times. The CDR3 DNA sequence: TGCAGCGTTGAAGATGGCAGGGAGGAGCAGTACTTC. This encodes CSVEDGREEQYF. V usage is TRBV29-1 and J usage is TRBJ2-7; D may correspond to TRBD1 or TRBD2 (5 bases each). The CDR3 contains 12 residues. CDR1 is SQVTM, CDR2 ANQGSEA, per germline. V lost 0 bases and J lost 7, with 10 bases in between.